Listed here are 16 T cell receptor beta chains from one sample, sequenced in a study of shared clonotypes between healthy human individuals. Naive CD8 isolation took CD45RO-negative cells positively selected for CCR7 and excluded terminally differentiated effector memory CD45RA+ cells. TCRdb's table, derived via immunoSEQ multiplex PCR, lists solely in-frame clones and lacks some. The repertoire includes roughly 2,000,000 clones, about 95% of them detected once, and 1.2% sits in the top ten. The sequenced sample consisted of naive CD8+ T cells sorted from blood. The origin of the receptors is a man between 18 and 29 years old in good health.

The rearrangement links TRBV21-1 to TRBJ1-2; the table names TRBD1, a call not compared with the DNA. TRBV21-1 has pseudogene status. There are 15 residues in the CDR3. The CDR3 bases are TGTGCCAGCAGCCCTGGGATGGACAGGGGCGAGGGCTACACCTTC. It yields the protein CASSPGMDRGEGYTF.

The genes are TRBV6-6 and TRBJ1-1; D may be TRBD1 (5 bases). Trimming took off 4 bases at V and 4 bases at J, with 16 bases between the two ends. The CDR3 is made up of 15 amino acids. Germline assignment: CDR1 MNHNY and CDR2 SVGAGI (reference sequence). CDR3: CASSSSGRDGTEAFF. CDR3 DNA sequence: TGTGCCAGCAGTTCATCAGGCAGGGATGGCACTGAAGCTTTCTTT.

This sequence joins TRBV7-9 and TRBJ1-2; D not certain. There are 15 residues in the CDR3. Germline V CDR1 and CDR2: SEHNR, FQNEAQ (reference sequence). Trimming took 4 bases from V and 7 from J, leaving 19 bases between them. CDR3 in DNA: TGTGCCAGCAGCTATCCCAACCCTTGGGTGATTGGCTACACCTTC. This codes for CASSYPNPWVIGYTF.

V and J are TRBV5-4 and TRBJ2-2; D possibly uses TRBD1 or TRBD2 (7 bases each). The CDR3 loop spans 16 amino acids. Trimming removed 0 bases at V and 4 bases at J, with 13 bases between. Germline V gives CDR1 SGHNT, CDR2 YYREEE (reference sequence). The CDR3 nucleotides read TGTGCCAGCAGCTTGGGTGCAGGGGGGGGCACCGGGGAGCTGTTTTTT. Its translation: CASSLGAGGGTGELFF.

The V and J genes are TRBV15 and TRBJ2-5, with 10 bases that match TRBD2. The germline V gene encodes CDR1 LNHNV and CDR2 YYDKDF (reference sequence). Trimming at V came to 0 bases and at J to 2 bases, leaving 3 bases not matched to a gene. The CDR3 sequence is 16 residues long. DNA of the CDR3: TGTGCCACCAGCAGAGATACTAGCGGGGTACAAGAGACCCAGTACTTC. It codes for CATSRDTSGVQETQYF.

This chain joins TRBV27 and TRBJ2-7; perhaps TRBD1 as D (5 bases). Trimming removed 5 bases at V and 4 bases at J, with 15 bases between. This CDR3 spans 14 amino acids. Germline V lookup: CDR1 MNHEY, CDR2 SMNVEV (reference sequence). This CDR3 reads CASSPTVGQYEQYF. The DNA for the CDR3 is TGTGCCAGCAGTCCCACAGTGGGGCAGTACGAGCAGTACTTC.

The chain joins TRBV5-6 to TRBJ1-2; a possible D gene is TRBD1 (5 bases). The CDR3 runs 13 residues. Between the trimmed V and J ends, which lost 5 bases and 5 bases, there was a span of 13 bases. Per germline, CDR1 SGHDT and CDR2 YYEEEE. The CDR3 reads CASSSRDWYGYTF. CDR3 DNA: TGTGCCAGCAGTTCCAGGGACTGGTATGGCTACACCTTC.

The rearrangement joins TRBV2 to TRBJ2-5, with TRBD2 identical over 9 bases. Unmatched junction bases numbered 4, after V lost 3 bases and J lost 5 bases. The CDR3 covers 14 residues. Germline V gene data show CDR1 as SNHLY and CDR2 as FYNNEI. CDR3 DNA: TGTGCCAGCAGTGATTGGCGGGAGGGGGAGACCCAGTACTTC. Protein sequence: CASSDWREGETQYF. The entire variable domain, with the rest obtained from reference TRBV2 and TRBJ2-5, is as follows: EPEVTQTPSHQVTQMGQEVILRCVPISNHLYFYWYRQILGQKVEFLVSFYNNEISEKSEIFDDQFSVERPDGSNFTLKIRSTKLEDSAMYFCASSDWREGETQYFGPGTRLLVL.

This clone appeared once. The chain couples TRBV19 to TRBJ2-3, with D possibly TRBD2 on 5 matching bases. Trimming removed 6 bases at V and 5 bases at J, with 9 bases between. The CDR3 consists of 12 residues. The germline V gene encodes CDR1 LNHDA and CDR2 SQIVND (reference sequence). This chain's CDR3 is CASRGRRDTQYF. CDR3 in DNA: TGTGCCAGTAGAGGGAGACGAGATACGCAGTATTTT.

The gene calls are TRBV4-1 and TRBJ2-3, with no clear D. Germline CDR1 is MGHRA and CDR2 is YSYEKL. The CDR3 spans 18 residues. V was shortened by 5 bases and J by 1 base, with 22 bases between the two germline ends. This chain's CDR3 is CASSTLGYTAKGTDTQYF. The CDR3 DNA is TGCGCCAGCAGCACATTGGGGTACACCGCTAAAGGCACAGATACGCAGTATTTT.

V is TRBV13 and J is TRBJ2-5, with TRBD1 identical over 9 bases. The germline CDR1 and CDR2 sequences are PRHDT and FYEKMQ (reference sequence). V lost 3 bases, J lost 4 bases, and 3 bases stayed unmatched. The CDR3 is 14 amino acids. CDR3 DNA sequence: TGTGCCAGCAGCTTGGGACAGGGCCTAGAGACCCAGTACTTC. Its translation is CASSLGQGLETQYF.

V is TRBV11-2 and J is TRBJ2-7, with TRBD2 identical over 13 bases. The CDR3 is 15 residues long. The V gene's germline CDR1 is SGHAT and CDR2 FQNNGV. Trimming removed 4 bases from V and 3 bases from J; junction bases left unmatched: 3. The CDR3 DNA sequence: TGTGCCAGCAGCTCCGGGACTAGCGGGATCTACGAGCAGTACTTC. Protein: CASSSGTSGIYEQYF.

The chain combines TRBV19 with TRBJ2-7, with D tentatively TRBD2 (5 bases). The CDR3 spans 14 residues. V gave up 2 bases and J gave up 3 bases, with 11 bases separating them. Germline values: CDR1 LNHDA, CDR2 SQIVND (reference sequence). CDR3 coding DNA: TGTGCCAGTAGTATAAGGACTGAGATCTACGAGCAGTACTTC. This codes for CASSIRTEIYEQYF. The full variable domain, its missing parts supplied by reference TRBV19 and TRBJ2-7, is DGGITQSPKYLFRKEGQNVTLSCEQNLNHDAMYWYRQDPGQGLRLIYYSQIVNDFQKGDIAEGYSVSREKKESFPLTVTSAQKNPTAFYLCASSIRTEIYEQYFGPGTRLTVT.

This chain uses TRBV5-8 with TRBJ2-7; 9 nucleotides align to TRBD1. The V gene's germline CDR1 is SGHTS and CDR2 YDEGEE. J lost 3 bases, V lost 6 bases, and 10 bases had no gene match. The CDR3 sequence is 15 residues long. The CDR3 nucleotides read TGTGCCAGCACCGAACCCGGGACAGGGTACTACGAGCAGTACTTC. Translation: CASTEPGTGYYEQYF.

A word on this clone: Other DNA sequences in the same sample also yield this CDR3. V gene TRBV7-9 combines with J gene TRBJ1-1; D perhaps matches TRBD1 (5 bases). The CDR3 extends over 13 amino acids. The V gene lost 5 bases and the J gene lost 4 bases, with 11 bases spanning the gap. CDR1 is SEHNR, CDR2 FQNEAQ, per germline (reference sequence). The chain's CDR3 is CASSPGGVTEAFF. DNA of the CDR3: TGTGCCAGCAGCCCCGGAGGGGTCACTGAAGCTTTCTTT.

The chain employs TRBV30 and TRBJ2-7; 9 bases map to TRBD2. Germline-derived CDR1 and CDR2 are GTSNPN and SVGIG (reference sequence). The length of the CDR3 is 13 residues. V shed 4 bases and J 3 bases; nucleotides not matched to a gene: 4. The CDR3 DNA is TGTGCCTGGAATCTAGCGGGACGCTACGAGCAGTACTTC. Residues: CAWNLAGRYEQYF. Using reference TRBV30 and TRBJ2-7 for the parts outside the CDR3, the full variable domain is SQTIHQWPATLVQPVGSPLSLECTVEGTSNPNLYWYRQAAGRGLQLLFYSVGIGQISSEVPQNLSASRPQDRQFILSSKKLLLSDSGFYLCAWNLAGRYEQYFGPGTRLTVT.